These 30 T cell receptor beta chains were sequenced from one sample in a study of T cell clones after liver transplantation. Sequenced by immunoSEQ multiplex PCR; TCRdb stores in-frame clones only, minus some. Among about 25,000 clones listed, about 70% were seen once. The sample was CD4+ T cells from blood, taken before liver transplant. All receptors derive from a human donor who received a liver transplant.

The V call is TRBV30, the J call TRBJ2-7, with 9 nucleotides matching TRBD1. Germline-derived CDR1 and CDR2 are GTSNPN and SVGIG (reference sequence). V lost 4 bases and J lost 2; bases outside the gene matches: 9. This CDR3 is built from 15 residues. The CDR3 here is CAWNHNRGRPYEQYF. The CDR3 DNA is TGTGCCTGGAACCACAACAGGGGGCGGCCCTACGAGCAGTACTTC.

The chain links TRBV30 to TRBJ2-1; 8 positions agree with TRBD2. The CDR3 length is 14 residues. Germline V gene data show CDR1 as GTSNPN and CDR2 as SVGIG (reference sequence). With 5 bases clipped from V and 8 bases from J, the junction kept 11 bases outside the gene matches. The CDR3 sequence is CAWSGTSNFYEQFF. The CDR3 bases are TGTGCCTGGTCCGGGACTAGTAATTTCTATGAGCAGTTCTTC.

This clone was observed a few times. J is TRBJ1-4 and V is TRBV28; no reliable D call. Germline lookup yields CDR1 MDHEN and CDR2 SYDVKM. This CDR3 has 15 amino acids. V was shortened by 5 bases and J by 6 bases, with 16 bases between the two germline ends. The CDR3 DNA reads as TGTGCCAGCAGTCCCGAGAGAGGGTGGGATGAAAAACTGTTTTTT. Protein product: CASSPERGWDEKLFF.

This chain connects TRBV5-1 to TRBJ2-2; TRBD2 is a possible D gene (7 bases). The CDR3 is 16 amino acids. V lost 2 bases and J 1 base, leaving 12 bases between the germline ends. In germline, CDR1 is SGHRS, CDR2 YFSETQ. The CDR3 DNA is TGCGCCAGCAGCTTTGGCGGGGGCATGAACACCGGGGAGCTGTTTTTT. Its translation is CASSFGGGMNTGELFF.

The CDR3 coding sequence is TGTGCCAGTAGTATAGAGGGATACCATAGCAATCAGCCCCAGCATTTT. This sequence encodes CASSIEGYHSNQPQHF. J is TRBJ1-5 and V is TRBV19, with unresolved D. V was clipped by 0 bases and J by 0 bases, with 9 bases between them. The CDR3 is 16 amino acids. Germline V gene lookup returns CDR1 LNHDA and CDR2 SQIVND (reference sequence).

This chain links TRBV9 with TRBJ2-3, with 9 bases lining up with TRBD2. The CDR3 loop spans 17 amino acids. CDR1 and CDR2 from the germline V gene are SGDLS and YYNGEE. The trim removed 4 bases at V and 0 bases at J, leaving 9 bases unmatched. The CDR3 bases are TGTGCCAGCAGCCCTTACAGTAGCGGGAGAAGCACAGATACGCAGTATTTT. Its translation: CASSPYSSGRSTDTQYF.

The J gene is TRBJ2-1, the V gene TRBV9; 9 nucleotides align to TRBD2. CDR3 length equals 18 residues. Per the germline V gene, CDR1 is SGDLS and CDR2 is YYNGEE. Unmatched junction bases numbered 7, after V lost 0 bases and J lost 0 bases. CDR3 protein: CASSVVPTSGSSYNEQFF. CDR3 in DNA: TGTGCCAGCAGCGTAGTTCCGACTAGCGGTAGCTCCTACAATGAGCAGTTCTTC.

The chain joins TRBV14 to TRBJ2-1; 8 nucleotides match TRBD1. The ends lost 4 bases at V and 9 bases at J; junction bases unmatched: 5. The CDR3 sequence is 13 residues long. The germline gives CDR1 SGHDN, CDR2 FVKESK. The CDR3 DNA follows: TGTGCCAGCAGCCCAAGGACAGGGAGTGAGCAGTTCTTC. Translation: CASSPRTGSEQFF.

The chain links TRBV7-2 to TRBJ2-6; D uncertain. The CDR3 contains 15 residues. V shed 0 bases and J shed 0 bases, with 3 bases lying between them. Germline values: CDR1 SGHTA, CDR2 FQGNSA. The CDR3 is CASSLAVSGANVLTF. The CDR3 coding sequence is TGTGCCAGCAGCTTAGCGGTCTCTGGGGCCAACGTCCTGACTTTC.

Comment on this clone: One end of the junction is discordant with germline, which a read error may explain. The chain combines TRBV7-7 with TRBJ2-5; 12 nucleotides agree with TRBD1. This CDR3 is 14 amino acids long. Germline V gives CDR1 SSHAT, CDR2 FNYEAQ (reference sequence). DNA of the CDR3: TGTGCTAGCAGCCGGGACAGGGGGCAGGAGACCCAGTACTTC. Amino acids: CASSRDRGQETQYF.

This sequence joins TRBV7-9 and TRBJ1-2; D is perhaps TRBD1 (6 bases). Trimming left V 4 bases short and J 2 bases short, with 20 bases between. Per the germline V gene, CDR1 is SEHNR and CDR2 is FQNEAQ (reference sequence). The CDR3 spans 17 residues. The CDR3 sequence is CASSSEIGGQLNYGYTF. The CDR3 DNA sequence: TGTGCCAGCAGCTCAGAGATAGGGGGGCAGCTAAACTATGGCTACACCTTC. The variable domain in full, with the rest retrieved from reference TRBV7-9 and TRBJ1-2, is DTGVSQNPRHKITKRGQNVTFRCDPISEHNRLYWYRQTLGQGPEFLTYFQNEAQLEKSRLLSDRFSAERPKGSFSTLEIQRTEQGDSAMYLCASSSEIGGQLNYGYTFGSGTRLTVV.

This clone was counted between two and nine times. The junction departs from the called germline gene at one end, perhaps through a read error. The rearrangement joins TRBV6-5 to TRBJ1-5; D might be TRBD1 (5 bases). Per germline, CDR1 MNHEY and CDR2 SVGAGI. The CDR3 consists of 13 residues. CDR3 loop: CASSYDSNQPQHF. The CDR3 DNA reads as TGTGCCAGCAGTTACGACAGCAACCAGCCCCAGCATTTT.

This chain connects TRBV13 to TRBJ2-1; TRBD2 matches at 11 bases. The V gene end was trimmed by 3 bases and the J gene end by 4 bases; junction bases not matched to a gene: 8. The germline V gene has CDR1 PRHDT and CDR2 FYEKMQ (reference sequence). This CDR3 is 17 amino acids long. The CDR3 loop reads CASSFPPGTSGYNEQFF. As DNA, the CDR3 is TGTGCCAGCAGCTTCCCCCCCGGGACTAGCGGATACAATGAGCAGTTCTTC.

The CDR3 spells CASSLWTGINEQFF. CDR3 nucleotides: TGTGCCAGCAGTTTATGGACGGGGATCAATGAGCAGTTCTTC. The chain combines TRBV28 with TRBJ2-1, with a possible D match to TRBD2 (5 bases). The germline V gene encodes CDR1 MDHEN and CDR2 SYDVKM. Trimming took 0 bases from V and 6 from J, leaving 9 bases between them. The CDR3 totals 14 residues.

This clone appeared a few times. CDR3 coding DNA: TGTGCCAGTAAGAGGGGGGCTTGGGAGACCCAGTACTTC. This translates into CASKRGAWETQYF. The rearrangement uses TRBV27 and TRBJ2-5; D is tentatively TRBD1 or TRBD2 (6 bases each). The germline gives CDR1 MNHEY, CDR2 SMNVEV (reference sequence). The CDR3 length is 13 residues. Trimming pared 9 bases from V and 5 bases from J, leaving 16 bases between.

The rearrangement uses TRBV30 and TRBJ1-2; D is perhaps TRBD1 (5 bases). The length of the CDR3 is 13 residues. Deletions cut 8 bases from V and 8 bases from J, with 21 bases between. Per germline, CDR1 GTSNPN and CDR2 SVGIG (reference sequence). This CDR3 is CARQGEPRGGYTF. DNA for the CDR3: TGTGCCCGTCAAGGAGAACCTAGGGGAGGCTACACCTTC.

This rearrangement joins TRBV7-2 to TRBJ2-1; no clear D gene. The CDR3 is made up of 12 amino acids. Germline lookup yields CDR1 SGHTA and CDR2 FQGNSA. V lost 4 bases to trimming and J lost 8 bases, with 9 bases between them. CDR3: CASSYPGYEQFF. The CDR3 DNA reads TGTGCCAGCAGCTACCCCGGCTATGAGCAGTTCTTC.

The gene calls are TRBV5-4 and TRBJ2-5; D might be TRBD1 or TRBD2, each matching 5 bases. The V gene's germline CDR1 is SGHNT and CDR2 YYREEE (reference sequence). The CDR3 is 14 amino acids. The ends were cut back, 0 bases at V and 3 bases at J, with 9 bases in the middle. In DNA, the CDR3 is TGTGCCAGCAGCTTGGCCGGGACGAAAGAGACCCAGTACTTC. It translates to CASSLAGTKETQYF.

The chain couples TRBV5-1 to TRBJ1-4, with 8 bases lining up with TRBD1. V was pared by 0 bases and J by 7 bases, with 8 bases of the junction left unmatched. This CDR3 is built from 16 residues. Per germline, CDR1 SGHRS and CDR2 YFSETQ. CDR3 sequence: CASSLAGQGQGEKLFF. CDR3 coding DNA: TGCGCCAGCAGCTTGGCCGGACAGGGTCAAGGTGAAAAACTGTTTTTT.

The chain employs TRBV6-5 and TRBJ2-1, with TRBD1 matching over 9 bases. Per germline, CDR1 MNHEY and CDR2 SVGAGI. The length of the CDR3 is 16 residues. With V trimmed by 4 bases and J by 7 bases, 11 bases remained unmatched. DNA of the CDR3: TGTGCCAGCAGTTCAACGGGGGGACAGGGTCGGAATGAGCAGTTCTTC. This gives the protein CASSSTGGQGRNEQFF.

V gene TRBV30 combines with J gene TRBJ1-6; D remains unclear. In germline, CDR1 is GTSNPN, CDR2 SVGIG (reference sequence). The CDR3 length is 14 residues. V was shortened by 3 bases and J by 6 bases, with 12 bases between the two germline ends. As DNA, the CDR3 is TGTGCCTGGAGGTCCTTGGGAGCTAATTCACCCCTCCACTTT. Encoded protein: CAWRSLGANSPLHF.

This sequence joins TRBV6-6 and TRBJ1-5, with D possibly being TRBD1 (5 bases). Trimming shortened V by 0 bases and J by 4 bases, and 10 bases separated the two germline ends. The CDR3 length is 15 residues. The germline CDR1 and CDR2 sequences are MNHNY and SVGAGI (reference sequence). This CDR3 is CASSYSGGVNQPQHF. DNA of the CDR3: TGTGCCAGCAGTTACTCGGGAGGGGTTAATCAGCCCCAGCATTTT.

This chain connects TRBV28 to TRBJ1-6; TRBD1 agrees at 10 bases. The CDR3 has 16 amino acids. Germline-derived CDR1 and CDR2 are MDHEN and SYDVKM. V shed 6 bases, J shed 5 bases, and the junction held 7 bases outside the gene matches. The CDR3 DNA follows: TGTGCCAGCAGCCCATCCGGGACAGGGGATAATTCACCCCTCCACTTT. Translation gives CASSPSGTGDNSPLHF.

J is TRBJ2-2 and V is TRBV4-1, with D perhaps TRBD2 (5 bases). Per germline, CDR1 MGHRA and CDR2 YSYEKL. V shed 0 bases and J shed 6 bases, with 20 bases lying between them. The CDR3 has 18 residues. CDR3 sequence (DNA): TGCGCCAGCAGCCAAGATGAGTTTGGGAGCTCTATTCCCGGGGAGCTGTTTTTT. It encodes CASSQDEFGSSIPGELFF.

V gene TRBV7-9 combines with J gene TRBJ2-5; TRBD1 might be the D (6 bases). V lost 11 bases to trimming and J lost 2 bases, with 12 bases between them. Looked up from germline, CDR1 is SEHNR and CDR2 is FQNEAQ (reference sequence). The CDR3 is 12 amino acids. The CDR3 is CASNRVQETQYF. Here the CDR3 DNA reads TGTGCCTCGAACAGGGTTCAAGAGACCCAGTACTTC.

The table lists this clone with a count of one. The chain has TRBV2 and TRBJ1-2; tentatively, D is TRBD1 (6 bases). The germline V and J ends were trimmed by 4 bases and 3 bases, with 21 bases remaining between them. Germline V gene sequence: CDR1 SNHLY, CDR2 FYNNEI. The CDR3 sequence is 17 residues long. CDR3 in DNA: TGTGCCAGCAGTGTTCTAGCAGGGGAAGCATTAGACTATGGCTACACCTTC. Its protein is CASSVLAGEALDYGYTF.

CDR3 nucleotides: TGCGCCAGCAGCTTGAGGGGGGATCAGCCCCAGCATTTT. The encoded protein is CASSLRGDQPQHF. The rearrangement links TRBV5-1 to TRBJ1-5; a weak D match, TRBD1 (6 bases). In germline, CDR1 is SGHRS, CDR2 YFSETQ. There are 13 residues in the CDR3. The germline V and J ends were trimmed by 1 base and 5 bases, with 7 bases remaining between them.

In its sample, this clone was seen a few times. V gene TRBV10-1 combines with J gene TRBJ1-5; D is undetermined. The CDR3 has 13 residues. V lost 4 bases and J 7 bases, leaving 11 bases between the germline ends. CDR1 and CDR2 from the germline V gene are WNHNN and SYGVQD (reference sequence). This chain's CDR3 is CASSVGNGQPQHF. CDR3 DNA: TGCGCCAGCAGTGTTGGGAACGGGCAGCCCCAGCATTTT.

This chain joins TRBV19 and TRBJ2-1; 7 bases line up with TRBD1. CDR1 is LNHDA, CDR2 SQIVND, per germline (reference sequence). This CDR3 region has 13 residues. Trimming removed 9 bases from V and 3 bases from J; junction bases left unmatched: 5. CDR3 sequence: CASGQVFYNEQFF. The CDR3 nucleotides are TGTGCCAGCGGACAGGTCTTCTACAATGAGCAGTTCTTC.

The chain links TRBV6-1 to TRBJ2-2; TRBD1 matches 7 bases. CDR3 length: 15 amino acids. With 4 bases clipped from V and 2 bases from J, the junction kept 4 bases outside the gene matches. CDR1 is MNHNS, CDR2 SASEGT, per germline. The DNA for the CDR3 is TGTGCCAGCAGTGGGCGGACAGGAAACACCGGGGAGCTGTTTTTT. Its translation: CASSGRTGNTGELFF.